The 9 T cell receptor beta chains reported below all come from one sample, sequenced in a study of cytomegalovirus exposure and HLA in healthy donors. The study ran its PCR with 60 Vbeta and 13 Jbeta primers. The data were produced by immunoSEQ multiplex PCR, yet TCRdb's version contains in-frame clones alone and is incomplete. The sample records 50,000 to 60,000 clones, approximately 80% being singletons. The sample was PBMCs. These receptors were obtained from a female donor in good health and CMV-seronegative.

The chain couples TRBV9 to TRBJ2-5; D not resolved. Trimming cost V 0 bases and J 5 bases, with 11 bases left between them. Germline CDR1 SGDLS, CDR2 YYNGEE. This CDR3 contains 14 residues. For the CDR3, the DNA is TGTGCCAGCAGCGTAGACCCCGGTTGGGAGACCCAGTACTTC. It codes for CASSVDPGWETQYF.

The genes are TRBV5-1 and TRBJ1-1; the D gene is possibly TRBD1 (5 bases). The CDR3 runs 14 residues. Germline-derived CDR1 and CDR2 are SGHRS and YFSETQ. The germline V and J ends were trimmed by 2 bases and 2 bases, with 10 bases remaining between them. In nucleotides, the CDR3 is TGCGCCAGCAGCTTCGACAGCTATAACACTGAAGCTTTCTTT. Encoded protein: CASSFDSYNTEAFF. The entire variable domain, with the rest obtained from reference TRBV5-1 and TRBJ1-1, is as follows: KAGVTQTPRYLIKTRGQQVTLSCSPISGHRSVSWYQQTPGQGLQFLFEYFSETQRNKGNFPGRFSGRQFSNSRSEMNVSTLELGDSALYLCASSFDSYNTEAFFGQGTRLTVV.

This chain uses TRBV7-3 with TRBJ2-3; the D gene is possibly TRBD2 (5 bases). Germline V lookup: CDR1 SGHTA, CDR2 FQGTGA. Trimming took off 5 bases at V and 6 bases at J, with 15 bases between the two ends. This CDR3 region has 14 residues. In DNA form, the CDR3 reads TGTGCCAGCAGCCCCCCGGGATTGGGTGATACGCAGTATTTT. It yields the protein CASSPPGLGDTQYF.

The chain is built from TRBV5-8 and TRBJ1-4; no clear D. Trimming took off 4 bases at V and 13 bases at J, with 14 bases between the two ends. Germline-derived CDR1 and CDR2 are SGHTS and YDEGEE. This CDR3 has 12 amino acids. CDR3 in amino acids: CASSRVRLALFF. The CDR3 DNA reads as TGTGCCAGCAGCCGCGTCCGACTTGCACTGTTTTTT.

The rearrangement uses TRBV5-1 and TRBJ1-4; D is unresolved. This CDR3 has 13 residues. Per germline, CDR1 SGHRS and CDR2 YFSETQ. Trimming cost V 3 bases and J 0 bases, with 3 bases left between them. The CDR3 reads CASSSATNEKLFF. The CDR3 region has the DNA TGCGCCAGCAGCTCTGCAACTAATGAAAAACTGTTTTTT.

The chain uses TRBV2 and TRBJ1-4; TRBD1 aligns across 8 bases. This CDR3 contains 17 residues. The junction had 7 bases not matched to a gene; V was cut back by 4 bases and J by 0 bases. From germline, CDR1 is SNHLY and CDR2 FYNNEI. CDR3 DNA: TGTGCCAGCAGTGGAAGGCCAGGGGGCACAACTAATGAAAAACTGTTTTTT. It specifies CASSGRPGGTTNEKLFF.

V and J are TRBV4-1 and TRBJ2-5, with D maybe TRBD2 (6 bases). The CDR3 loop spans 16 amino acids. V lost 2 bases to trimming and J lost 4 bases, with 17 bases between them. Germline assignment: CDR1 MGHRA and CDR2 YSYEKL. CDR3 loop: CASSQSEGGAGETQYF. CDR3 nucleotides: TGCGCCAGCAGCCAATCTGAGGGAGGTGCTGGAGAGACCCAGTACTTC.

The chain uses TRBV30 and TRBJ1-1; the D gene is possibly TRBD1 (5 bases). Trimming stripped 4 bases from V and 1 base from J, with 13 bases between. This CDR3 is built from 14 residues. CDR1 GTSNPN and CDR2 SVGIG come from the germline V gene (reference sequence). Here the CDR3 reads CAWNIQASNTEAFF. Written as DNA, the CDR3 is TGTGCCTGGAACATACAGGCCTCGAACACTGAAGCTTTCTTT.

The CDR3 coding sequence is TGTGCCAGTAGTACGCGGGCTCTTAACTATGGCTACACCTTC. Amino acids: CASSTRALNYGYTF. The chain carries TRBV19 and TRBJ1-2; D uncertain. The germline gives CDR1 LNHDA, CDR2 SQIVND (reference sequence). The CDR3 loop spans 14 amino acids. Trimming stripped 4 bases from V and 1 base from J, with 10 bases between. Full variable domain (missing parts from reference TRBV19 and TRBJ1-2): DGGITQSPKYLFRKEGQNVTLSCEQNLNHDAMYWYRQDPGQGLRLIYYSQIVNDFQKGDIAEGYSVSREKKESFPLTVTSAQKNPTAFYLCASSTRALNYGYTFGSGTRLTVV.